The rows below give T cell receptor beta chains drawn from one sample of a study of T cell repertoires in cytomegalovirus infection. MiXCR, applied by TCRdb to the reads, yields one record per CDR3 protein. The sample holds roughly 640,000 distinct CDR3 sequences, approximately 25% seen once. Sample: CD8+ T cells from PBMCs. These receptors originate from a human donor in good health (CMV status not recorded). Some clones in this sample may be carry-over from other donors' samples. The CDR3 runs from the conserved cysteine through the conserved F or W. A D gene is named only where the DNA matches it firmly. Clone size is shown for a subset of rows, as once, few, many or a class of expanded clone.

CDR3aa	CDR3nt	v_gene	j_gene	d_gene	abundance
CANKGWGRYNPSNEQFF	TGTGCCAACAAAGGATGGGGTCGATACAATCCTTCCAATGAGCAGTTCTTC	TRBV28	TRBJ2-1	.	.
CASSLTGDSYGYTF	TGTGCCAGCAGCTTGACAGGGGATAGTTATGGCTACACCTTC	TRBV7-6	TRBJ1-2	TRBD1	many
CASSLSEPYTGELFF	TGTGCCAGCAGCTTAAGTGAACCTTACACCGGGGAGCTGTTTTTT	TRBV7-8	TRBJ2-2	.	many
CASGERDAQTDTQYF	TGTGCCAGCGGGGAGAGGGACGCGCAAACAGATACGCAGTATTTT	TRBV6-2/TRBV6-3	TRBJ2-3	.	few
CSAPRQGTEAFF	TGCAGTGCTCCAAGACAGGGGACTGAAGCTTTCTTT	TRBV20-1	TRBJ1-1	TRBD1	.
CASSYKTGVDEKLFF	TGTGCCAGCAGTTACAAAACAGGGGTGGATGAAAAACTGTTTTTT	TRBV6-5	TRBJ1-4	TRBD1	many
CASSSVGNSNEKLFF	TGTGCCAGCAGTTCCGTGGGGAATTCTAATGAAAAACTGTTTTTT	TRBV7-2	TRBJ1-4	.	many
CAISERLRQAKRSGTNVLTF	TGTGCCATCAGTGAACGCCTACGGCAGGCTAAACGCTCTGGGACCAACGTCCTGACTTTC	TRBV10-3	TRBJ2-6	.	.
CASSPIGSAEQYF	TGTGCCAGCTCACCAATAGGCAGTGCCGAGCAGTACTTC	TRBV18	TRBJ2-7	.	few
CAISESSEGGSNQPQHF	TGTGCCATCAGTGAGTCGTCGGAGGGTGGGAGCAATCAGCCCCAGCATTTT	TRBV10-3	TRBJ1-5	.	few
CASSLWGFNTGELFF	TGTGCCAGCAGTTTATGGGGTTTCAACACCGGGGAGCTGTTTTTT	TRBV28	TRBJ2-2	.	.
CSVETDRRHEQYF	TGCAGCGTTGAGACGGACAGGCGCCACGAGCAGTACTTC	TRBV29-1	TRBJ2-7	TRBD1	few
CASSLVRDRVGREQFF	TGTGCCAGCAGCTTAGTAAGGGACAGGGTTGGGCGGGAGCAGTTCTTC	TRBV7-9	TRBJ2-1	TRBD1	few
CASSFQDYDNEQFF	TGTGCCAGCAGCTTCCAGGACTACGACAATGAGCAGTTCTTC	TRBV5-4	TRBJ2-1	.	.
CASSSRGREVNTEAFF	TGTGCCAGCAGTTCCAGGGGGCGGGAGGTGAACACTGAAGCTTTCTTT	TRBV6-1	TRBJ1-1	TRBD1	many
CASTPGGIYNEQFF	TGTGCCAGCACCCCGGGGGGGATTTACAATGAGCAGTTCTTC	TRBV28	TRBJ2-1	TRBD2	few
CASSLQLSRGQPQHF	TGTGCCAGCAGCTTACAGCTATCCAGGGGACAGCCCCAGCATTTT	TRBV7-8	TRBJ1-5	.	many
CASPPRQSSYEQYF	TGCGCCAGCCCCCCAAGACAGAGCTCCTACGAGCAGTACTTC	TRBV5-1	TRBJ2-7	.	.
CASSPGQWTEAFF	TGTGCCAGCAGCCCAGGACAGTGGACTGAAGCTTTCTTT	TRBV3-1	TRBJ1-1	.	.
CASSPLGTAEAFF	TGTGCCAGCAGTCCGCTCGGGACCGCTGAAGCTTTCTTT	TRBV12-3/TRBV12-4	TRBJ1-1	.	few
CATQVSRPGELFF	TGTGCCACCCAGGTGTCGCGCCCCGGGGAGCTGTTTTTT	TRBV6-6	TRBJ2-2	.	few
CASSTYNWTGAEAFF	TGTGCCAGCAGCACCTACAACTGGACAGGGGCTGAAGCTTTCTTT	TRBV7-9	TRBJ1-1	TRBD1	few
CASSFSGTAYSYNEQFF	TGTGCCAGCAGTTTTTCCGGGACAGCTTACTCCTACAATGAGCAGTTCTTC	TRBV6-5	TRBJ2-1	TRBD1	few
CSASSKGQGFWTDTQYF	TGCAGTGCTAGTAGTAAGGGACAGGGATTTTGGACAGATACGCAGTATTTT	TRBV20-1	TRBJ2-3	TRBD1	.
CASSFRSGLAYTDTQYF	TGTGCCAGCAGCTTTAGATCGGGACTAGCCTACACAGATACGCAGTATTTT	TRBV11-3	TRBJ2-3	TRBD2	many
CASSFTGDASYEQYF	TGTGCCAGCAGCTTCACAGGGGACGCTTCCTACGAGCAGTACTTC	TRBV11-2	TRBJ2-7	TRBD1	once
CASSENRYLEREANVLTF	TGTGCCAGCAGTGAAAACCGCTATTTGGAGCGTGAGGCCAACGTCCTGACTTTC	TRBV6-1	TRBJ2-6	.	.
CGVEGTGEGYEQYF	TGCGGGGTGGAGGGGACGGGAGAGGGCTACGAGCAGTACTTC	TRBV20-1	TRBJ2-7	.	.
CASSLRTGYTGELFF	TGTGCCAGCAGCTTACGGACAGGGTACACCGGGGAGCTGTTTTTT	TRBV7-6	TRBJ2-2	TRBD1	many
CASREAFF	TGTGCCAGCAGGGAAGCTTTCTTT	TRBV2	TRBJ1-1	.	few
CASSRQGFAYNEQFF	TGTGCCAGCAGCAGACAGGGATTCGCCTACAATGAGCAGTTCTTC	TRBV28	TRBJ2-1	TRBD1	.
CASSLAGGTPAYEQYF	TGTGCCAGCAGCTTAGCGGGGGGGACCCCCGCCTACGAGCAGTACTTC	TRBV7-2	TRBJ2-7	TRBD2	many
CSARWGTAYNEQFF	TGCAGTGCTCGCTGGGGGACAGCCTACAATGAGCAGTTCTTC	TRBV20-1	TRBJ2-1	TRBD1	.
CASSPTSEYTDTQYF	TGTGCCAGCAGCCCTACTAGCGAGTACACAGATACGCAGTATTTT	TRBV14	TRBJ2-3	TRBD2	few
CSAPNRDRGLNSPLHF	TGCAGTGCCCCGAATCGGGACAGGGGGCTAAACTCACCCCTCCACTTT	TRBV20-1	TRBJ1-6	TRBD1	few
CASSFWDWETQYF	TGTGCCAGCAGTTTTTGGGACTGGGAGACCCAGTACTTC	TRBV12-3/TRBV12-4	TRBJ2-5	.	.
CASIQVGGPYNEQFF	TGTGCCAGCATCCAGGTGGGGGGCCCATACAATGAGCAGTTCTTC	TRBV28	TRBJ2-1	.	few
CASSLQGGANTGELFF	TGTGCCAGCAGCTTGCAGGGCGGGGCGAACACCGGGGAGCTGTTTTTT	TRBV5-5	TRBJ2-2	.	few
CASSQESTGGGVNTEAFF	TGTGCCAGCAGCCAAGAATCGACAGGGGGCGGAGTGAACACTGAAGCTTTCTTT	TRBV4-2	TRBJ1-1	TRBD1	few
CASSEGAGDIPHEQFF	TGTGCCAGCAGTGAAGGGGCAGGGGACATTCCCCATGAGCAGTTCTTC	TRBV2	TRBJ2-1	.	.
CAISASGQGMNSPLHF	TGTGCCATCAGTGCGTCGGGACAGGGGATGAATTCACCCCTCCACTTT	TRBV10-3	TRBJ1-6	TRBD1	.
CASSTLQGVNTGELFF	TGTGCCAGCAGCACCCTCCAGGGGGTGAACACCGGGGAGCTGTTTTTT	TRBV7-9	TRBJ2-2	TRBD1	many
CASSCSERGNNEQFF	TGTGCCAGCTCATGTTCCGAGCGGGGAAACAATGAGCAGTTCTTC	TRBV18	TRBJ2-1	TRBD2	.
CSAKVVDDSSNTEAFF	TGCAGTGCTAAAGTCGTAGACGACAGTTCGAACACTGAAGCTTTCTTT	TRBV20-1	TRBJ1-1	.	.
CASSIGGDGELFF	TGTGCCAGTAGTATAGGGGGAGACGGGGAGCTGTTTTTT	TRBV19	TRBJ2-2	.	few
CAISEGPSGVDTGELFF	TGTGCCATCAGTGAAGGCCCTAGCGGGGTAGACACCGGGGAGCTGTTTTTT	TRBV10-3	TRBJ2-2	TRBD2	few
CASSLVSAGGPVYNEQFF	TGTGCCAGCAGTTTAGTTAGCGCGGGGGGGCCGGTCTACAATGAGCAGTTCTTC	TRBV28	TRBJ2-1	TRBD2	.
CASSRRVWETQYF	TGTGCCAGCAGCCGCAGGGTGTGGGAGACCCAGTACTTC	TRBV7-8	TRBJ2-5	.	many
CASSSGFGDEQYF	TGTGCCAGCAGTTCGGGCTTCGGAGATGAGCAGTACTTC	TRBV27	TRBJ2-7	.	few
CASSSAGGEQYF	TGTGCCAGCAGCTCGGCAGGGGGAGAGCAGTACTTC	TRBV7-9	TRBJ2-7	TRBD1	.
CASSFSTGGQTEAFF	TGTGCCAGTAGTTTCTCGACTGGGGGTCAAACTGAAGCTTTCTTT	TRBV19	TRBJ1-1	.	.
CASSLIGEEGTEAFF	TGTGCCAGCAGCCTGATTGGGGAGGAGGGGACTGAAGCTTTCTTT	TRBV7-8	TRBJ1-1	.	many
CASSYSDRGAHYGYTF	TGTGCCAGCAGTTACTCTGATAGGGGAGCCCACTATGGCTACACCTTC	TRBV6-5	TRBJ1-2	.	many
CASSPPGRLNQPQHF	TGTGCCAGCAGCCCCCCGGGGCGGTTGAATCAGCCCCAGCATTTT	TRBV6-2/TRBV6-3	TRBJ1-5	.	few